Presented here are 25 T cell receptor beta chains from one specimen sequenced in a study of blood T cell repertoires in COVID-19. Clones were read by immunoSEQ multiplex PCR, and TCRdb kept only the in-frame ones, dropping some. The sample holds around 240,000 clones, approximately 90% seen once. The sample consisted of PBMCs or T cells enriched from blood (not recorded which). The receptors stem from a man aged 50-59 years who had been exposed to COVID-19.

This clone was detected only a few times. J is TRBJ1-6 and V is TRBV30; a possible D gene is TRBD1 (6 bases). Germline V gives CDR1 GTSNPN, CDR2 SVGIG (reference sequence). This CDR3 is built from 14 residues. V shed 5 bases and J shed 3 bases, with 11 bases lying between them. The CDR3 DNA reads as TGTGCCTGGCGACCGACAGGCTATAATTCACCCCTCCACTTT. Its translation: CAWRPTGYNSPLHF.

The V gene is TRBV7-6, the J gene TRBJ2-7; tentatively, D is TRBD2 (6 bases). CDR3 length: 13 amino acids. CDR1 SGHVS and CDR2 FNYEAQ come from the germline V gene. V was cut by 4 bases and J by 7 bases, with 14 bases left in between. The CDR3 sequence is CASSWTTSGEQYF. CDR3 DNA: TGTGCCAGCAGCTGGACTACCTCGGGGGAGCAGTACTTC.

For the CDR3, the DNA is TGTGCCAGCAGTGACGACAGCGGGGGGACAGATACGCAGTATTTT. It codes for CASSDDSGGTDTQYF. This chain links TRBV2 with TRBJ2-3; TRBD2 agrees at 9 bases. Trimming took 3 bases from V and 3 from J; bases not matched to a gene: 4. The V gene's germline CDR1 is SNHLY and CDR2 FYNNEI. The CDR3 has 15 amino acids.

This rearrangement joins TRBV28 to TRBJ2-1; D is uncertain. CDR3 length: 11 amino acids. Germline lookup yields CDR1 MDHEN and CDR2 SYDVKM. V was pared by 7 bases and J by 13 bases, with 14 bases between. The CDR3 nucleotides are TGTGCCAGCACCTCGATGGGCCTCCAGTTCTTC. Encoded protein: CASTSMGLQFF. Supplemented by reference TRBV28 and TRBJ2-1, the full variable domain reads DVKVTQSSRYLVKRTGEKVFLECVQDMDHENMFWYRQDPGLGLRLIYFSYDVKMKEKGDIPEGYSVSREKKERFSLILESASTNQTSMYLCASTSMGLQFFGPGTRLTVL.

The chain couples TRBV5-1 to TRBJ1-1; D gene uncertain. This CDR3 is 15 amino acids long. Trimming pared 0 bases from V and 0 bases from J, leaving 9 bases between. CDR1 is SGHRS and CDR2 is YFSETQ in the germline V gene. The CDR3 DNA follows: TGCGCCAGCAGCTTGGGGAGCTACATGAACACTGAAGCTTTCTTT. As protein: CASSLGSYMNTEAFF.

The J gene is TRBJ2-7, the V gene TRBV11-1; TRBD1 aligns across 7 bases. Germline V gene lookup returns CDR1 SGHAT and CDR2 FQDESV (reference sequence). The ends lost 5 bases at V and 13 bases at J; junction bases unmatched: 14. The CDR3 extends over 13 amino acids. The CDR3 DNA follows: TGTGCCAGCAGCCGAAACAGGGGTTCAGTGTTCTACTTC. Encoded protein: CASSRNRGSVFYF.

This chain links TRBV29-1 with TRBJ1-4; 8 bases map to TRBD1. The CDR3 extends over 13 amino acids. The trim removed 7 bases at V and 7 bases at J, leaving 8 bases unmatched. From germline, CDR1 is SQVTM and CDR2 ANQGSEA. The CDR3 spells CSAADRAGEKLFF. The DNA for the CDR3 is TGCAGCGCCGCGGACAGGGCGGGTGAAAAACTGTTTTTT.

The gene calls are TRBV5-1 and TRBJ2-7; TRBD1 might be the D (6 bases). Per the germline V gene, CDR1 is SGHRS and CDR2 is YFSETQ. The CDR3 runs 13 residues. Trimming took off 4 bases at V and 2 bases at J, with 10 bases between the two ends. Here the CDR3 DNA reads TGCGCCAGCAGCCCGACAGGAGCCTACGAGCAGTACGTC. Translating gives CASSPTGAYEQYV.

The chain recombines TRBV28 with TRBJ1-1; a weak D match, TRBD1 (5 bases). CDR1 MDHEN and CDR2 SYDVKM come from the germline V gene. Trimming shortened V by 3 bases and J by 0 bases, and 8 bases separated the two germline ends. The CDR3 contains 14 residues. CDR3 in amino acids: CASSFARVNTEAFF. Here the CDR3 DNA reads TGTGCCAGCAGTTTCGCCAGGGTGAACACTGAAGCTTTCTTT.

The chain carries TRBV27 and TRBJ1-4; 10 bases line up with TRBD1. CDR1 and CDR2 from the germline V gene are MNHEY and SMNVEV (reference sequence). The CDR3 has 13 amino acids. V lost 8 bases, J lost 7 bases, and 4 bases stayed unmatched. The CDR3 DNA sequence: TGTGCCAGCGGGACAGGGGCTCCTGAAAAACTGTTTTTT. Translated, it gives CASGTGAPEKLFF.

The chain is built from TRBV10-3 and TRBJ2-1; 10 bases are a match to TRBD1. This CDR3 spans 13 amino acids. Germline lookup yields CDR1 ENHRY and CDR2 SYGVKD. The trim removed 7 bases at V and 6 bases at J, leaving 3 bases unmatched. The CDR3 DNA is TGTGCCATCACGGGACAGGGGTCCAATGAGCAGTTCTTC. This codes for CAITGQGSNEQFF.

There are a few counts of this clone. CDR3 sequence: CASSLGLDYGYTF. CDR3 nucleotide sequence: TGCGCCAGCAGCTTGGGTCTAGACTATGGCTACACCTTC. The chain employs TRBV5-1 and TRBJ1-2; the D is unclear. CDR3 length equals 13 residues. V lost 0 bases, J lost 3 bases, and 6 bases lay in between. Per the germline V gene, CDR1 is SGHRS and CDR2 is YFSETQ.

This rearrangement joins TRBV30 to TRBJ2-7; D uncertain. The CDR3 extends over 15 amino acids. Trimming took 0 bases from V and 2 from J, leaving 14 bases between them. Germline V gene data show CDR1 as GTSNPN and CDR2 as SVGIG (reference sequence). CDR3 sequence reads: CAWSVLGFNPYEQYV. In nucleotides, the CDR3 is TGTGCCTGGAGTGTACTTGGTTTTAACCCCTACGAGCAGTACGTC.

The rearrangement links TRBV10-1 to TRBJ2-7; D remains unclear. Trimming shortened V by 8 bases and J by 0 bases, and 17 bases separated the two germline ends. The CDR3 totals 15 residues. CDR1 and CDR2 from the germline V gene are WNHNN and SYGVQD (reference sequence). The CDR3 loop is CASGLGRISSYEQYV. CDR3 DNA: TGCGCCAGCGGGTTGGGCAGAATATCCTCCTACGAGCAGTACGTC.

This clone occurred once. The chain is built from TRBV5-1 and TRBJ1-4; 8 bases align to TRBD1. This CDR3 spans 14 amino acids. The V and J ends lost 4 bases and 3 bases, in that order; junction bases with no gene match: 2. Germline V gene lookup returns CDR1 SGHRS and CDR2 YFSETQ. CDR3 region: CASSQGAANEKLFF. The DNA for the CDR3 is TGCGCCAGCAGCCAGGGGGCTGCTAATGAAAAACTGTTTTTT.

This chain links TRBV10-3 with TRBJ2-7, with a weak D call TRBD1 (6 bases). This CDR3 comprises 14 residues. Trimming stripped 5 bases from V and 1 base from J, with 12 bases between. Germline assignment: CDR1 ENHRY and CDR2 SYGVKD. In nucleotides, the CDR3 is TGTGCCATCAGTCCTACAGGGCCGTCCTACGAGCAGTACTTC. Amino acid sequence: CAISPTGPSYEQYF.

This clone was seen a handful of times. This sequence joins TRBV11-2 and TRBJ2-1; 7 nucleotides match TRBD1. This CDR3 spans 14 amino acids. CDR1 is SGHAT, CDR2 FQNNGV, per germline. V shed 3 bases and J 3 bases; nucleotides not matched to a gene: 2. In DNA form, the CDR3 reads TGTGCCAGCAGCTTGCAGGGGGTCTACAATGAGCAGTTCTTC. This sequence encodes CASSLQGVYNEQFF.

This chain uses TRBV6-5 with TRBJ2-2; TRBD2 is a possible D gene (5 bases). V shed 2 bases and J shed 0 bases, with 10 bases lying between them. The length of the CDR3 is 16 residues. CDR1 is MNHEY, CDR2 SVGAGI, per germline. The CDR3 sequence is CASSYIQDSNTGELFF. The CDR3 DNA sequence: TGTGCCAGCAGTTACATTCAGGACTCGAACACCGGGGAGCTGTTTTTT.

V gene TRBV5-1 combines with J gene TRBJ1-2; 9 nucleotides agree with TRBD1. The CDR3 consists of 14 residues. Germline-derived CDR1 and CDR2 are SGHRS and YFSETQ. Trimming cost V 0 bases and J 7 bases; bases outside gene matches: 4. For the CDR3, the DNA is TGCGCCAGCAGCTTGGAACAGGGGGCGGCTGGCTACACCTTC. Translation: CASSLEQGAAGYTF.

The chain combines TRBV12-3 or TRBV12-4 with TRBJ2-3; no clear D. The V end was cut by 8 bases, the J end by 0 bases, with 6 bases between. The CDR3 consists of 12 residues. The CDR3 DNA is TGTGCCAGCCATAGAAGCACAGATACGCAGTATTTT. It yields the protein CASHRSTDTQYF.

The chain joins TRBV9 to TRBJ1-1, with D perhaps matching TRBD1 (5 bases). V was trimmed by 3 bases and J by 1 base, leaving 10 bases between them. CDR1 SGDLS and CDR2 YYNGEE come from the germline V gene. CDR3 length equals 14 residues. This CDR3 reads CASSEETENTEAFF. The DNA for the CDR3 is TGTGCCAGCAGCGAGGAGACAGAGAACACTGAAGCTTTCTTT.

The chain recombines TRBV5-4 with TRBJ2-3; TRBD2 matches at 10 bases. V shed 6 bases, J shed 2 bases, and the junction held 9 bases outside the gene matches. The CDR3 is 16 residues long. The germline V gene encodes CDR1 SGHNT and CDR2 YYREEE (reference sequence). The CDR3 is CASTPLAGETTDTQYF. Here the CDR3 DNA reads TGTGCCAGCACCCCTCTAGCGGGAGAAACCACAGATACGCAGTATTTT.

This rearrangement joins TRBV5-1 to TRBJ2-2; D might be TRBD2 (6 bases). The CDR3 runs 15 residues. Per germline, CDR1 SGHRS and CDR2 YFSETQ. Trimming took off 4 bases at V and 5 bases at J, with 15 bases between the two ends. The DNA for the CDR3 is TGCGCCAGCAGCCTAAGGGATGGGAGGACCGGGGAGCTGTTTTTT. This translates into CASSLRDGRTGELFF.

V and J are TRBV19 and TRBJ1-1; 7 bases fit TRBD1. The trim removed 6 bases at V and 7 bases at J, leaving 8 bases unmatched. Germline-derived CDR1 and CDR2 are LNHDA and SQIVND (reference sequence). The CDR3 is 13 amino acids. The CDR3 reads CASSSTGWGEAFF. The CDR3 DNA reads as TGTGCCAGTAGCTCGACAGGGTGGGGTGAAGCTTTCTTT.

This chain links TRBV28 with TRBJ2-6; TRBD2 matches at 7 bases. The ends lost 6 bases at V and 3 bases at J; junction bases unmatched: 5. CDR1 is MDHEN, CDR2 SYDVKM, per germline. This CDR3 comprises 15 residues. CDR3 amino acids: CASSHRGVGANVLTF. CDR3 DNA sequence: TGTGCCAGCAGCCACCGGGGGGTTGGGGCCAACGTCCTGACTTTC.